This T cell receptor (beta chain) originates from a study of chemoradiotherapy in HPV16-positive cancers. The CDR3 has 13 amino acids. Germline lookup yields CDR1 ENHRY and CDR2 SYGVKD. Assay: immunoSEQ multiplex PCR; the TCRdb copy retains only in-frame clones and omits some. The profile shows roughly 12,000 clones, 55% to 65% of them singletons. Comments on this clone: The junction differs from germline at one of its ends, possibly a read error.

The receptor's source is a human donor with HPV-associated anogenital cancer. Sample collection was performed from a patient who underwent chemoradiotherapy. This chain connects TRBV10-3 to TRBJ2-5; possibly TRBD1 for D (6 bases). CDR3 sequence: CAISESWVDKGDF. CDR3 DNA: TGTGCCATCAGTGAGTCGTGGGTGGACAAGGGGGACTTC.